The 11 T cell receptor beta chains reported below all come from one sample, sequenced in a study of shared clonotypes between healthy human individuals. Here immunoSEQ multiplex PCR was the method, and the copy in TCRdb shows in-frame clones only, minus some. In the table there are approximately 1,000,000 clones, around 78% of which are singletons. The sequenced sample was memory CD4+ T cells from PBMCs. Subset defined: CD45RA-negative fraction. The origin of the receptors is a man in his late teens or twenties in good health. Some clones in this sample may be carry-over from other donors' samples.

This chain uses TRBV7-3 with TRBJ2-3; D gene uncertain. Trimming pared 5 bases from V and 8 bases from J, leaving 11 bases between. The CDR3 consists of 12 residues. CDR1 is SGHTA and CDR2 is FQGTGA in the germline V gene. The CDR3 sequence: CASSPYLGTQYF. CDR3 DNA sequence: TGTGCCAGCAGCCCGTATTTGGGTACGCAGTATTTT.

The chain carries TRBV29-1 and TRBJ2-7, with 7 nucleotides matching TRBD2. The germline CDR1 and CDR2 sequences are SQVTM and ANQGSEA. The CDR3 extends over 16 amino acids. The junction had 10 bases not matched to a gene; V was cut back by 0 bases and J by 2 bases. The CDR3 DNA is TGCAGCGTTGAAGATCGGGCTAGCGGACTTCCCTACGAGCAGTACTTC. Encoded protein: CSVEDRASGLPYEQYF.

V usage is TRBV28 and J usage is TRBJ1-2; TRBD1 agrees at 9 bases. The CDR3 length is 14 residues. Germline CDR1 reads MDHEN; CDR2 reads SYDVKM. Trimming at V came to 5 bases and at J to 7 bases, leaving 8 bases not matched to a gene. This CDR3 is CASSLTRQGGGYTF. CDR3 DNA: TGTGCCAGCAGTCTTACCCGACAGGGGGGTGGCTACACCTTC.

J is TRBJ2-4 and V is TRBV5-1; 11 bases fit TRBD2. Losses at the gene ends were 4 bases for V and 3 bases for J; bases not matched to a gene: 12. The germline V gene has CDR1 SGHRS and CDR2 YFSETQ. The CDR3 runs to 18 residues. The CDR3 DNA reads TGCGCCAGCAGCACCACCCTGACTAGCGGGACCGGCAAAAACATTCAGTACTTC. Its translation is CASSTTLTSGTGKNIQYF.

The genes are TRBV6-6 and TRBJ1-2, with D possibly TRBD1 on 6 matching bases. The germline V and J ends were trimmed by 4 bases and 2 bases, with 14 bases remaining between them. From germline, CDR1 is MNHNY and CDR2 SVGAGI (reference sequence). This CDR3 has 15 amino acids. Written as DNA, the CDR3 is TGTGCCAGCAGTTCCCGGGACACCCCAAACTATGGCTACACCTTC. Translation gives CASSSRDTPNYGYTF.

V usage is TRBV10-1 and J usage is TRBJ1-1; D might be TRBD1 (6 bases). Trimming shortened V by 8 bases and J by 2 bases, and 12 bases separated the two germline ends. Germline V gives CDR1 WNHNN, CDR2 SYGVQD (reference sequence). This CDR3 is 13 amino acids long. The CDR3, as DNA: TGCGCCAGCCGACAGGACCGCAACACTGAAGCTTTCTTT. Translation: CASRQDRNTEAFF.

This clone has more than one count but fewer than ten. The gene calls are TRBV5-1 and TRBJ2-1, with TRBD2 identical over 8 bases. This CDR3 has 16 residues. With V trimmed by 0 bases and J by 1 base, 3 bases remained unmatched. Germline-derived CDR1 and CDR2 are SGHRS and YFSETQ. Here the CDR3 reads CASSLDSGGSYNEQFF. The CDR3 DNA follows: TGCGCCAGCAGCTTGGATTCGGGAGGGTCCTACAATGAGCAGTTCTTC.

The chain carries TRBV5-1 and TRBJ2-1; D remains ambiguous. Trimming took 2 bases from V and 2 from J, leaving 11 bases between them. This CDR3 contains 15 residues. CDR1 is SGHRS, CDR2 YFSETQ, per germline. The CDR3 sequence: CASSLGLVTYNEQFF. CDR3 DNA sequence: TGCGCCAGCAGCTTAGGGTTAGTCACCTACAATGAGCAGTTCTTC.

This rearrangement joins TRBV25-1 to TRBJ1-4; no definite D call. The CDR3 has 14 amino acids. Trimming cost V 2 bases and J 8 bases, with 12 bases left between them. CDR1 and CDR2 from the germline V gene are MGHDK and SYGVNS. The CDR3 is CASSETGRVEKLFF. The CDR3 nucleotides read TGTGCCAGCAGTGAAACCGGCCGGGTGGAAAAACTGTTTTTT.

The chain employs TRBV7-2 and TRBJ1-2; D gene uncertain. V was pared by 2 bases and J by 3 bases, with 13 bases between. The germline CDR1 and CDR2 sequences are SGHTA and FQGNSA. The CDR3 runs to 15 residues. The CDR3 loop is CASSLLGIIDYGYTF. The CDR3, as DNA: TGTGCCAGCAGCTTACTAGGCATAATTGACTATGGCTACACCTTC.

J is TRBJ1-2 and V is TRBV5-1, with D perhaps TRBD1 (5 bases). The germline CDR1 and CDR2 sequences are SGHRS and YFSETQ. V was cut by 4 bases and J by 4 bases, with 17 bases left in between. This CDR3 region has 15 residues. Here the CDR3 DNA reads TGCGCCAGCAGCCCCGAGGTGGGGCACAGCTATGGCTACACCTTC. Translating gives CASSPEVGHSYGYTF.